The rows below give T cell receptor beta chains drawn from one sample of a study of CD8 T cells in ankylosing spondylitis. MiXCR, applied by TCRdb to the 5' RACE reads, yields one record per CDR3 protein. The sample includes about 330,000 distinct CDR3 sequences, 8% of them seen just once. The specimen sequenced was blood, either unsorted or a sorted T cell fraction (not recorded which). Source of these receptors: a male donor with ankylosing spondylitis. Both conserved end residues are part of each CDR3. The order of the fields is CDR3 DNA, CDR3 protein, V gene, D gene, clone size, J gene. A D gene is named only where the DNA matches it firmly. Clone size is stated in some rows and not others, as once, few, many or a class when expanded.

TGTGCCAGCGGATCGGGACAGGTGGTCGAGCAGTACTTC CASGSGQVVEQYF TRBV3-1 TRBD1 NA TRBJ2-7
TGCGCCAGCAGCTCCACCCGGGACGCCCCCCCGTTTTTT CASSSTRDAPPFF TRBV4-1 NA few TRBJ2-2
TGTGCCAGCAGCTTATGTGGAGTGAGGGCGGCTTCCTATGGCTACACCTTC CASSLCGVRAASYGYTF TRBV7-8 NA NA TRBJ1-2
TGTGCCAGCAGCCAAGAAACAAACGGACAGGGGTCAATTTATGGCTACACCTTC CASSQETNGQGSIYGYTF TRBV4-2 TRBD1 NA TRBJ1-2
TGCAGTGCTAGAGGGAGGGTCAACGGGGAGCTGTTTTTT CSARGRVNGELFF TRBV20-1 NA many TRBJ2-2
TGTGCCAGCAGCCCCCCCCCTAGCGGGATAGTCGGGGAGCTGTTTTTT CASSPPPSGIVGELFF TRBV27 TRBD2 NA TRBJ2-2
TGTGCCAGCAGCTCCTGGACTAGCGGGACCGGGGAGCTGTTTTTT CASSSWTSGTGELFF TRBV7-9 TRBD2 few TRBJ2-2
TGTGCCAGTAGTATTTTCCCGTCCATGGGTATTGGCGAGCAGTACTTC CASSIFPSMGIGEQYF TRBV19 NA NA TRBJ2-7
TGCGCCAGCAGCTTGAACCCAGCGGGAGGGCGGGAGACCCAGTACTTC CASSLNPAGGRETQYF TRBV5-1 TRBD2 few TRBJ2-5
TGCAGCGTCGGGGGACAGAGTATCACAGATACGCAGTATTTT CSVGGQSITDTQYF TRBV29-1 NA many TRBJ2-3
TGTGCCAGCAGCTTAGTTCAGAACACTGAAGCTTTCTTT CASSLVQNTEAFF TRBV7-9 NA many TRBJ1-1
TGCAGTGCTAGGGAGGTGGGGCGAAATGAAAAACTGTTTTTT CSAREVGRNEKLFF TRBV20-1 NA NA TRBJ1-4
TGTGCCAGCAGCTTAGCATTAAGTCTCTACGAGCAGTACTTC CASSLALSLYEQYF TRBV11-3 NA few TRBJ2-7
TGCGCCAGCAGCTTGGCCCCCCCCAACACAGATACGCAGTATTTT CASSLAPPNTDTQYF TRBV5-1 NA few TRBJ2-3
TGTGCCAGCATCGAGGGAAGCAGGAGCTCCTACGAGCAGTACTTC CASIEGSRSSYEQYF TRBV2 NA many TRBJ2-7
TGTGCCAGCAGTTTTGGGGGAAATAATGAAAAACTGTTTTTT CASSFGGNNEKLFF TRBV12-3/TRBV12-4 NA many TRBJ1-4
TGCGCCAGCAGCCAGGACAGTAGCGATGATACGCAGTATTTT CASSQDSSDDTQYF TRBV4-1 NA NA TRBJ2-3
TGTGCCAGCAGCCAGTACGGAGTCCCCGAAAAACTGTTTTTT CASSQYGVPEKLFF TRBV14 NA few TRBJ1-4
TGTGCCAGCAGCCGGGGACTAGCTAGTACAGATACGCAGTATTTT CASSRGLASTDTQYF TRBV12-3/TRBV12-4 TRBD2 NA TRBJ2-3
TGCGCCAGCAGCCACCGGGACAGAGGCGGCTACACCTTC CASSHRDRGGYTF TRBV5-1 TRBD1 few TRBJ1-2
TGTGCCAGCAGTGGCCCGACGGATGCTTCAGAAGAGACCCAGTACTTC CASSGPTDASEETQYF TRBV25-1 NA few TRBJ2-5
TGTGCCAGCAGTTTAGGGACAGGGGTGATTAATGAGCAGTTCTTC CASSLGTGVINEQFF TRBV27 TRBD1 NA TRBJ2-1
TGTGCCAGCAGCTTGTCCGGGGGCGCGACAGTTCAGCCCCAGCATTTT CASSLSGGATVQPQHF TRBV5-6 NA NA TRBJ1-5
TGTGCCAGCAGCCCCCGGGACACCACAGATACGCAGTATTTT CASSPRDTTDTQYF TRBV4-2 NA many TRBJ2-3
TGCGCCAGCAGCTCGAAGGTTGGGAACACTGAAGCTTTCTTT CASSSKVGNTEAFF TRBV5-1 NA NA TRBJ1-1
TGTGCCAGTAGTACACAGGGGAACTCCTACGAGCAGTACTTC CASSTQGNSYEQYF TRBV19 TRBD1 few TRBJ2-7
TGTGCCAGCAGGCAGGGGGGAAGCAATCAGCCCCAGCATTTT CASRQGGSNQPQHF TRBV12-3/TRBV12-4 TRBD1 NA TRBJ1-5
TGTGCCATCACCGAGGCGAGAGACTTTAACACCGGGGAGCTGTTTTTT CAITEARDFNTGELFF TRBV10-3 NA NA TRBJ2-2